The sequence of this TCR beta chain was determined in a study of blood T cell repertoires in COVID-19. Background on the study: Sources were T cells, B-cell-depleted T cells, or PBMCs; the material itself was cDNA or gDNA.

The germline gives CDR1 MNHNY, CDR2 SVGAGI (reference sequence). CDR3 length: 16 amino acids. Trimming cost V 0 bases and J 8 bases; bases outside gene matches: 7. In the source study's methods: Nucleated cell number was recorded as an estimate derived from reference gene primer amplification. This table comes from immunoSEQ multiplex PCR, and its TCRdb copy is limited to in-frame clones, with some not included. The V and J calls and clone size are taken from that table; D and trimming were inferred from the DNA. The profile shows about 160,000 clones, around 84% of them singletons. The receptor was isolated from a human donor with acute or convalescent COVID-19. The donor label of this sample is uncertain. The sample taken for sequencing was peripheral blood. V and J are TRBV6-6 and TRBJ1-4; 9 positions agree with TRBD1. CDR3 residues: CASSYSTGGVKEKLFF. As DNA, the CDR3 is TGTGCCAGCAGTTACTCGACAGGGGGTGTAAAAGAAAAACTGTTTTTT.